One and the same sample provided the 21 T cell receptor beta chains below, sequenced in a study of somatic mutations in cytotoxic T cells in rheumatoid arthritis. TCRdb's table, derived via immunoSEQ multiplex PCR, lists solely in-frame clones and lacks some. Of 15,000 to 20,000 clones detected, 60% to 80% appear once; the ten largest clones hold about 20%. Sequenced sample: CD8+ T cells sorted from blood. These receptors all come from an adult with rheumatoid arthritis.

The V call is TRBV29-1, the J call TRBJ2-7; 7 nucleotides line up with TRBD1. CDR3 length: 15 amino acids. With V trimmed by 5 bases and J by 0 bases, 10 bases remained unmatched. Germline CDR1 is SQVTM and CDR2 is ANQGSEA. In nucleotides, the CDR3 is TGCAGCGTTTATGGGACAGATGAAAGCTCCTACGAGCAGTACTTC. Translating it yields CSVYGTDESSYEQYF.

The chain links TRBV27 to TRBJ1-2; TRBD1 might be the D (5 bases). With 0 bases removed from V and 4 bases from J, the gap between germline ends came to 12 bases. The CDR3 totals 15 residues. CDR1 MNHEY and CDR2 SMNVEV come from the germline V gene (reference sequence). DNA for the CDR3: TGTGCCAGCAGTTTATCCGGCGGGGGATCCTATGGCTACACCTTC. Residues: CASSLSGGGSYGYTF.

By share, this clone ranks as medium-sized. The gene calls are TRBV4-2 and TRBJ1-3; 9 bases agree with TRBD1. Germline loops: CDR1 LGHNA, CDR2 YNFKEQ. J lost 4 bases, V lost 0 bases, and 4 bases had no gene match. The CDR3 covers 16 residues. The CDR3 DNA follows: TGTGCCAGCAGCCAAGACCCGGGACAGGGAGGAAACACCATATATTTT. Amino acids: CASSQDPGQGGNTIYF.

The V call is TRBV19, the J call TRBJ2-1, with a weak D call TRBD1 (5 bases). CDR1 is LNHDA, CDR2 SQIVND, per germline (reference sequence). V lost 1 base, J lost 2 bases, and 6 bases lay in between. The CDR3 sequence is 14 residues long. The CDR3 loop reads CASSIGGPYNEQFF. DNA of the CDR3: TGTGCCAGTAGTATAGGGGGCCCCTACAATGAGCAGTTCTTC.

This clone has more than one count but fewer than ten. This chain uses TRBV7-3 with TRBJ2-7; the D is unclear. The CDR3 has 13 residues. Per the germline V gene, CDR1 is SGHTA and CDR2 is FQGTGA. V lost 4 bases and J lost 6, with 13 bases in between. The CDR3 nucleotides read TGTGCCAGCAGCTCCCTCAGTGGTGGCGAGCAGTACTTC. It specifies CASSSLSGGEQYF.

This clone was detected only a few times. The chain combines TRBV7-9 with TRBJ1-1, with D hard to call. Trimming took 3 bases from V and 6 from J, leaving 5 bases between them. Looked up from germline, CDR1 is SEHNR and CDR2 is FQNEAQ (reference sequence). This CDR3 has 11 residues. For the CDR3, the DNA is TGTGCCAGCAGCTTCCGGGCTGAAGCTTTCTTT. This sequence encodes CASSFRAEAFF.

This clone appeared a single time. This rearrangement joins TRBV19 to TRBJ2-7; 11 bases fit TRBD2. This CDR3 region has 15 residues. Germline lookup yields CDR1 LNHDA and CDR2 SQIVND (reference sequence). V was pared by 6 bases and J by 3 bases, with 7 bases of the junction left unmatched. CDR3: CASSLGTSGYYEQYF. CDR3 nucleotide sequence: TGTGCCAGTAGCCTCGGGACTAGCGGCTACTACGAGCAGTACTTC. The variable domain in full, with the rest retrieved from reference TRBV19 and TRBJ2-7, is DGGITQSPKYLFRKEGQNVTLSCEQNLNHDAMYWYRQDPGQGLRLIYYSQIVNDFQKGDIAEGYSVSREKKESFPLTVTSAQKNPTAFYLCASSLGTSGYYEQYFGPGTRLTVT.

The rearrangement joins TRBV9 to TRBJ2-3; tentative D call: TRBD2 (6 bases). The CDR3 has 14 amino acids. Per germline, CDR1 SGDLS and CDR2 YYNGEE. The V and J ends lost 4 bases and 6 bases respectively, with 15 bases between them. The CDR3 loop is CASSLLGGQDTQYF. Written as DNA, the CDR3 is TGTGCCAGCAGCCTCCTGGGAGGTCAGGATACGCAGTATTTT. The whole variable domain, filled in from reference TRBV9 and TRBJ2-3, reads DSGVTQTPKHLITATGQRVTLRCSPRSGDLSVYWYQQSLDQGLQFLIQYYNGEERAKGNILERFSAQQFPDLHSELNLSSLELGDSALYFCASSLLGGQDTQYFGPGTRLTVL.

The chain joins TRBV19 to TRBJ2-4; no definite D call. V shed 2 bases and J shed 0 bases, with 11 bases lying between them. There are 16 residues in the CDR3. The V gene's germline CDR1 is LNHDA and CDR2 SQIVND (reference sequence). The CDR3 region has the DNA TGTGCCAGTAGTATACCGCTTGCGTTAGCCAAAAACATTCAGTACTTC. As protein: CASSIPLALAKNIQYF.

V gene TRBV4-1 combines with J gene TRBJ2-7; the D gene is possibly TRBD1 (6 bases). V lost 1 base, J lost 4 bases, and 14 bases lay in between. This CDR3 has 15 residues. Germline V gene data show CDR1 as MGHRA and CDR2 as YSYEKL. In DNA form, the CDR3 reads TGCGCCAGCAGCCAAGTTACTCAGGGGCGGTACGAGCAGTACTTC. Residues: CASSQVTQGRYEQYF.

The chain links TRBV27 to TRBJ2-7; 11 bases are shared with TRBD2. The CDR3 covers 15 residues. Trimming cost V 4 bases and J 3 bases; bases outside gene matches: 5. The germline gives CDR1 MNHEY, CDR2 SMNVEV (reference sequence). CDR3 residues: CASSWTGTSGYEQYF. As DNA, the CDR3 is TGTGCCAGCAGTTGGACTGGGACTAGCGGCTACGAGCAGTACTTC.

This clone was seen more than once but under ten times. The J gene is TRBJ2-7, the V gene TRBV25-1; 9 bases map to TRBD1. Germline-derived CDR1 and CDR2 are MGHDK and SYGVNS. The CDR3 has 14 residues. Germline trimming cut 6 bases from V and 7 bases from J; bases unmatched to any gene: 10. The chain's CDR3 is CASRPPGQGGEQYF. CDR3 coding DNA: TGTGCCAGCAGGCCCCCGGGACAGGGTGGGGAGCAGTACTTC.

The rearrangement joins TRBV7-3 to TRBJ2-3; a weak D match, TRBD2 (5 bases). V lost 5 bases, J lost 8 bases, and 11 bases lay in between. Germline V gives CDR1 SGHTA, CDR2 FQGTGA. The CDR3 spans 12 residues. The CDR3, as DNA: TGTGCCAGCAGCGACGGCGCGGGTACGCAGTATTTT. It is translated as CASSDGAGTQYF.

This clone appeared a single time. V and J are TRBV2 and TRBJ2-1; maybe TRBD1 (6 bases). CDR1 SNHLY and CDR2 FYNNEI come from the germline V gene. This CDR3 region has 11 residues. CDR3 in amino acids: CAFTGSNEQFF. The DNA of the CDR3 is TGTGCGTTTACAGGGAGCAATGAGCAGTTCTTC.

This rearrangement joins TRBV5-1 to TRBJ2-5, with a tentative D call TRBD1 (6 bases). This CDR3 comprises 14 residues. The germline V gene encodes CDR1 SGHRS and CDR2 YFSETQ. The ends were cut back, 7 bases at V and 0 bases at J, with 13 bases in the middle. DNA of the CDR3: TGCGCCAGCCAAGATCAGGGGTACCAAGAGACCCAGTACTTC. Translated, it gives CASQDQGYQETQYF.

The chain has TRBV19 and TRBJ2-7, with 7 bases fitting TRBD2. There are 13 residues in the CDR3. CDR1 and CDR2 from the germline V gene are LNHDA and SQIVND (reference sequence). The trim removed 5 bases at V and 2 bases at J, leaving 3 bases unmatched. CDR3 nucleotide sequence: TGTGCCAGTAGTTCGGGGGGAACCTACGAGCAGTACTTC. Its translation is CASSSGGTYEQYF.

The genes are TRBV5-8 and TRBJ1-2; TRBD1 matches 7 bases. The V gene's germline CDR1 is SGHTS and CDR2 YDEGEE. This CDR3 contains 13 residues. After removal of 3 bases from V and 4 bases from J, the junction contained 3 bases not matched to a gene. CDR3 coding DNA: TGTGCCAGCAGCTCTAGGGGGCTCTATGGCTACACCTTC. Encoded protein: CASSSRGLYGYTF. Drawing the rest from reference TRBV5-8 and TRBJ1-2, the complete variable domain is EAGVTQSPTHLIKTRGQQATLRCSPISGHTSVYWYQQALGLGLQFLLWYDEGEERNRGNFPPRFSGRQFPNYSSELNVNALELEDSALYLCASSSRGLYGYTFGSGTRLTVV.

V is TRBV25-1 and J is TRBJ2-5; D ambiguous. Judging by the DNA end, TRBJ2-7 fits better; the J call may be wrong. This CDR3 has 15 amino acids. Germline CDR1 reads MGHDK; CDR2 reads SYGVNS. CDR3 nucleotides: TGTGCCAGCAGTGTAAGCCCGGACGGCAACTACGAGCAGTACTTC. Translating gives CASSVSPDGNYEQYF.

The CDR3 DNA reads TGTGCCAGCAGCCTCACAATCGGGCCTACTAACTATGGCTACACCTTC. Protein sequence: CASSLTIGPTNYGYTF. The gene calls are TRBV7-9 and TRBJ1-2, with D hard to call. The germline V and J ends were trimmed by 5 bases and 0 bases, with 16 bases remaining between them. Looked up from germline, CDR1 is SEHNR and CDR2 is FQNEAQ (reference sequence). The length of the CDR3 is 16 residues.

The chain combines TRBV29-1 with TRBJ2-1; TRBD1 aligns across 7 bases. The V and J ends lost 3 bases and 5 bases, in that order; junction bases with no gene match: 13. The CDR3 runs 16 residues. Germline CDR1 SQVTM, CDR2 ANQGSEA. This chain's CDR3 is CSVDLRGRPANNEQFF. In DNA form, the CDR3 reads TGCAGCGTTGACTTAAGGGGGCGACCCGCAAACAATGAGCAGTTCTTC.

The V and J genes are TRBV5-1 and TRBJ2-1; 7 nucleotides match TRBD2. This CDR3 spans 16 amino acids. J was trimmed by 4 bases and V by 3 bases; bases with no gene match: 10. Germline V lookup: CDR1 SGHRS, CDR2 YFSETQ. The CDR3 DNA reads TGCGCCAGCAGCTCCTGGGGGGGAGAAGGGTACAATGAGCAGTTCTTC. Protein: CASSSWGGEGYNEQFF.